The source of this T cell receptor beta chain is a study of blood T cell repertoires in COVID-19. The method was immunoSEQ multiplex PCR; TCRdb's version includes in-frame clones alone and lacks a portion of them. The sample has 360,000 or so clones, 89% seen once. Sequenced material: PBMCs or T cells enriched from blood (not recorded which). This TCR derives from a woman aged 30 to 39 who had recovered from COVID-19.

The CDR3 bases are TGCGCCAGCACTCGACTAGTCGGGCCCTACGAGCAGTACTTC. It yields the protein CASTRLVGPYEQYF. The chain joins TRBV4-1 to TRBJ2-7; maybe TRBD2 (6 bases). This CDR3 has 14 residues. Germline V gene sequence: CDR1 MGHRA, CDR2 YSYEKL. The V end lost 7 bases, the J end lost 2 bases, and 15 bases lay between the germline ends.